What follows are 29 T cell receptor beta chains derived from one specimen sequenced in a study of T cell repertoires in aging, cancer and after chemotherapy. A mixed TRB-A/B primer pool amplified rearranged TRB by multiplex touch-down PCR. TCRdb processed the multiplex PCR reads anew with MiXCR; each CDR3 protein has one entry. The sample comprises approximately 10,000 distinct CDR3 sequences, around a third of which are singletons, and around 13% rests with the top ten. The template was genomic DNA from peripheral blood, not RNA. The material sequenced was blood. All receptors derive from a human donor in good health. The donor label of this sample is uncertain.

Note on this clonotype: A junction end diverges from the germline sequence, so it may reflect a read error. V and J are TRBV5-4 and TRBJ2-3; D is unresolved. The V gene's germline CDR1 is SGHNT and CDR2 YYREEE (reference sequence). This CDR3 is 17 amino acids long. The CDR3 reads CASSPLTGRASTDTQYF. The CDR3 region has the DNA TGCGCCAGCAGCCCTCTCACCGGCCGTGCTAGCACAGATACGCAGTATTTT.

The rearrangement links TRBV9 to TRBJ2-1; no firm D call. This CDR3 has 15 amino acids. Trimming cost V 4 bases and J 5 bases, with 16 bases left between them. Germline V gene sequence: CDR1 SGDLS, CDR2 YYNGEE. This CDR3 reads CASSPRWTPDNEQFF. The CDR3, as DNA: TGTGCCAGCAGCCCCCGGTGGACGCCTGACAATGAGCAGTTCTTC.

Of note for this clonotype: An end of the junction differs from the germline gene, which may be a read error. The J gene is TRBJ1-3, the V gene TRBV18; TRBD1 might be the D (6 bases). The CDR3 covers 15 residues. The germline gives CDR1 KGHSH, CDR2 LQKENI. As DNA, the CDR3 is TGTACCAGCTCACCACCAGGGGAGTCTGGAAACACCATATATTTT. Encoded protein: CTSSPPGESGNTIYF.

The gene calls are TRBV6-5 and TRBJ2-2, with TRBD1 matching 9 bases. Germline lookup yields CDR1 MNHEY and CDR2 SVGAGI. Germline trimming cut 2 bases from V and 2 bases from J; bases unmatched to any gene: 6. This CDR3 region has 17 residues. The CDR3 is CASSYERDRDNTGELFF. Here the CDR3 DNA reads TGTGCCAGCAGTTACGAGAGGGACAGGGATAACACCGGGGAGCTGTTTTTT.

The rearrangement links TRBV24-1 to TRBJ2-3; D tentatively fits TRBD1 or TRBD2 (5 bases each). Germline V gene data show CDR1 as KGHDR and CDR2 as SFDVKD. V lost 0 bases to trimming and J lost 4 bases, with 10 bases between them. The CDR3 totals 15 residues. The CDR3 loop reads CATSDLEGYADTQYF. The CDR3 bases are TGTGCCACCAGTGATTTGGAGGGGTACGCAGATACGCAGTATTTT.

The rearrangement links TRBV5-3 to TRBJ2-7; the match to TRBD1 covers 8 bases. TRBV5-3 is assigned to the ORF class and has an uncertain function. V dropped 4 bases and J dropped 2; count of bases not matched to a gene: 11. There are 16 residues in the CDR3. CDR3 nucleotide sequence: TGTGCCAGAAGCCCGCAACCAGGGGGCCCGACCTACGAGCAGTACTTC. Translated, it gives CARSPQPGGPTYEQYF.

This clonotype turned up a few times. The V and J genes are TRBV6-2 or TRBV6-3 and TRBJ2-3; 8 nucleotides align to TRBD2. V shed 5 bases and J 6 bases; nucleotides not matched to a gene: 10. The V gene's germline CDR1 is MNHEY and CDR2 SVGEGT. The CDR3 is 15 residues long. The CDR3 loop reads CASSEEVAGSDTQYF. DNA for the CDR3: TGTGCCAGCAGTGAGGAAGTAGCGGGGTCTGATACGCAGTATTTT.

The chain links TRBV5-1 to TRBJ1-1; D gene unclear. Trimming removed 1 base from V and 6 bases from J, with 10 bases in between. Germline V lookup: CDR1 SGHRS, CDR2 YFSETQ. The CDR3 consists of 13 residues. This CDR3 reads CASSLSVGAEAFF. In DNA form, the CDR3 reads TGCGCCAGCAGCTTGTCGGTTGGCGCTGAAGCTTTCTTT.

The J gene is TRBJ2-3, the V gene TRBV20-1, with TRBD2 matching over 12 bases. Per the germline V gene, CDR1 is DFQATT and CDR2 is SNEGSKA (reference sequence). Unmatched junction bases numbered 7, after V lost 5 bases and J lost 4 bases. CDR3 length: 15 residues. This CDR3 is CSASLAGGVADTQYF. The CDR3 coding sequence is TGCAGTGCTTCACTAGCGGGGGGTGTCGCAGATACGCAGTATTTT.

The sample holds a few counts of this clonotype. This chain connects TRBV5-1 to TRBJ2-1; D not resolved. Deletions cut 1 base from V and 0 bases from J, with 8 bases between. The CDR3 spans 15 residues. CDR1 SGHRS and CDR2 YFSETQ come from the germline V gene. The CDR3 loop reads CASSLKQSSYNEQFF. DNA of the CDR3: TGCGCCAGCAGCTTGAAGCAGAGCTCCTACAATGAGCAGTTCTTC.

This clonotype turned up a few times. The CDR3 here is CASSAAPQSSYNSPLHF. Written as DNA, the CDR3 is TGTGCCAGCAGTGCCGCACCCCAGAGCTCCTATAATTCACCCCTCCACTTT. This chain connects TRBV27 to TRBJ1-6; D gene uncertain. V lost 5 bases and J lost 0, with 14 bases in between. The CDR3 spans 17 residues. The V gene's germline CDR1 is MNHEY and CDR2 SMNVEV (reference sequence).

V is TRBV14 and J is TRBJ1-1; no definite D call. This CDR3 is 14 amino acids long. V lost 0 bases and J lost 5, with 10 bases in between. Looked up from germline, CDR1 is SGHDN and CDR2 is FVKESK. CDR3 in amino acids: CASSQEPSGTEAFF. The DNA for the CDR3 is TGTGCCAGCAGCCAAGAACCCTCGGGGACTGAAGCTTTCTTT.

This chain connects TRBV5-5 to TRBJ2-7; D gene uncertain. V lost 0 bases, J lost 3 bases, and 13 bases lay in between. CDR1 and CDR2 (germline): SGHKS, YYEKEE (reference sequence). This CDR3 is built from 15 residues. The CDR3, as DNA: TGTGCCAGCAGCTTGGCAGGCAGTCCGCGCTACGAGCAGTACTTC. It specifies CASSLAGSPRYEQYF.

CDR3 sequence reads: CASSYLSSLYSNQPQHF. In DNA, the CDR3 is TGTGCCAGCAGTTACTTGAGCAGCCTTTATAGCAATCAGCCCCAGCATTTT. The V and J genes are TRBV6-2 or TRBV6-3 and TRBJ1-5; D gene unclear. The CDR3 totals 17 residues. CDR1 is MNHEY, CDR2 SVGEGT, per germline. Trimming took 1 base from V and 0 from J, leaving 13 bases between them.

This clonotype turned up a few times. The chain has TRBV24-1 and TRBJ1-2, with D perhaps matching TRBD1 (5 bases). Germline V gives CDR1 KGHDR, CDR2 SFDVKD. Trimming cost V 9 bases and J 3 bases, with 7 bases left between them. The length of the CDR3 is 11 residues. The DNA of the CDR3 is TGTGCCACCGGGGGGGACTATGGCTACACCTTC. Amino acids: CATGGDYGYTF.

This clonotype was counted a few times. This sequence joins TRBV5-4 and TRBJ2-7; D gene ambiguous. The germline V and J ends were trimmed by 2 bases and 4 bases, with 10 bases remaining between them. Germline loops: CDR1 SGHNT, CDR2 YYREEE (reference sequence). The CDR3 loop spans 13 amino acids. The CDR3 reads CASSLGQVYEQYF. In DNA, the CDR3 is TGTGCCAGCAGCTTAGGCCAGGTTTACGAGCAGTACTTC.

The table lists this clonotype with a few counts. The CDR3 DNA follows: TGTGCCAGCTCACCGGGACAGAGAAATGAAAAACTGTTTTTT. Protein sequence: CASSPGQRNEKLFF. This rearrangement joins TRBV18 to TRBJ1-4, with 7 nucleotides matching TRBD1. The V gene's germline CDR1 is KGHSH and CDR2 LQKENI. J gave up 5 bases and V 3 bases, and 3 bases lay outside the gene matches. The CDR3 is 14 amino acids.

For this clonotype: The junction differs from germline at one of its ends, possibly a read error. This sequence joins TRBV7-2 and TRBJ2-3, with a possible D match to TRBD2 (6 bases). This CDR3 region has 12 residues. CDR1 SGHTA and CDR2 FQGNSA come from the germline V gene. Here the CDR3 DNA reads TGTGCCAGCAGCCCCTTCCCATTTGCGGGACTCTTT. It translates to CASSPFPFAGLF.

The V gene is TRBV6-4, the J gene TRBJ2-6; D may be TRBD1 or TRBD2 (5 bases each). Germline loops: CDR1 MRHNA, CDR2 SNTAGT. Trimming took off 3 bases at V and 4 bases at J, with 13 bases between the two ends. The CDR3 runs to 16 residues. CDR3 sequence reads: CASSEDPGTGANVLTF. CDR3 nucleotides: TGTGCCAGCAGTGAGGATCCAGGGACCGGGGCCAACGTCCTGACTTTC.

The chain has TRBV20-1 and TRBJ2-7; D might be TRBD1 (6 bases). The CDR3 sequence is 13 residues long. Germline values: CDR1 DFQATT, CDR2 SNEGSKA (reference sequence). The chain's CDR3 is CRVYGQSSYEQYF. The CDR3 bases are TGCAGGGTCTACGGACAGAGCTCCTACGAGCAGTACTTC.

CDR3 in amino acids: CASSYIGRAGGPYEQYF. The CDR3 coding sequence is TGTGCCAGCAGCTACATTGGAAGGGCGGGGGGCCCCTACGAGCAGTACTTC. The genes are TRBV11-2 and TRBJ2-7; TRBD2 agrees at 8 bases. The CDR3 length is 17 residues. V was pared by 4 bases and J by 2 bases, with 13 bases of the junction left unmatched. Germline V gene sequence: CDR1 SGHAT, CDR2 FQNNGV.

Here the CDR3 reads CASERRGRQETQYF. CDR3 DNA: TGTGCCAGCGAACGGCGGGGGCGCCAAGAGACCCAGTACTTC. The chain couples TRBV6-1 to TRBJ2-5, with TRBD2 as a possible D gene (7 bases). With 8 bases removed from V and 1 base from J, the gap between germline ends came to 14 bases. Germline CDR1 reads MNHNS; CDR2 reads SASEGT. There are 14 residues in the CDR3.

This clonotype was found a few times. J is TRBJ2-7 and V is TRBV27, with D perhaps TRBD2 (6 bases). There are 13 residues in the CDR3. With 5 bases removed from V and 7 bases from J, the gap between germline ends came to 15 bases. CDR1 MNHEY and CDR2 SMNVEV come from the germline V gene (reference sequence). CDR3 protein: CASSMRAEGEQYF. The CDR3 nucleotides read TGTGCCAGCAGTATGCGGGCGGAGGGGGAGCAGTACTTC.

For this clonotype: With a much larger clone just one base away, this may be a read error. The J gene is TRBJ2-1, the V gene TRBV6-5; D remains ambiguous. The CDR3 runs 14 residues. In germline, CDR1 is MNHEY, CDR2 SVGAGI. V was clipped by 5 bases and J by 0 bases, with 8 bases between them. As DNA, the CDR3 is TGTGCCAGCAGTCACGGATTCTCCTACAATGAGCAGTTCTTC. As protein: CASSHGFSYNEQFF.

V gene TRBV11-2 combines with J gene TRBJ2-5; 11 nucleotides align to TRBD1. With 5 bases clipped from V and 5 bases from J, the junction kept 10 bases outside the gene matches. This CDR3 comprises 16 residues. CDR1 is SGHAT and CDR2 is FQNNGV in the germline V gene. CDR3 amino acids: CASSTGTGGLMETQYF. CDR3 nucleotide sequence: TGTGCCAGCAGCACCGGGACAGGGGGTTTGATGGAGACCCAGTACTTC.

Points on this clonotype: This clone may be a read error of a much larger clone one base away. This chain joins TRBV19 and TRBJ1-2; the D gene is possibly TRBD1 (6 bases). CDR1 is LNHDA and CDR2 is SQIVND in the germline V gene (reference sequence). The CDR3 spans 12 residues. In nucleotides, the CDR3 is TGTGTCAGTAGCAACAGGGACTATGGCTACACCTTC. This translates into CVSSNRDYGYTF.

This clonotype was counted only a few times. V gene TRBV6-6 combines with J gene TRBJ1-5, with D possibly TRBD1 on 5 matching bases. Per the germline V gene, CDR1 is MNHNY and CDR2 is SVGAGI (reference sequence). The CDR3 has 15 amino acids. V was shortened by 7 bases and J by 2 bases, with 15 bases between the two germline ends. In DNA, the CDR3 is TGTGCCAGCAATTCAAGGTCACAGGGCAATCAGCCCCAGCATTTT. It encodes CASNSRSQGNQPQHF.

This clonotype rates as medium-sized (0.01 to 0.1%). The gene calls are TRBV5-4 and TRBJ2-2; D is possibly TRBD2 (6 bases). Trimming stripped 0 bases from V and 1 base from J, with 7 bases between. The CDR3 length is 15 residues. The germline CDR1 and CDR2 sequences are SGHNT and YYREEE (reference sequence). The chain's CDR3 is CASSLEGLNTGELFF. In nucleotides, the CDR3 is TGTGCCAGCAGCTTGGAGGGACTGAACACCGGGGAGCTGTTTTTT. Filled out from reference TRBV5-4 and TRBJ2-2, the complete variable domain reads ETGVTQSPTHLIKTRGQQVTLRCSSQSGHNTVSWYQQALGQGPQFIFQYYREEENGRGNFPPRFSGLQFPNYSSELNVNALELDDSALYLCASSLEGLNTGELFFGEGSRLTVL.

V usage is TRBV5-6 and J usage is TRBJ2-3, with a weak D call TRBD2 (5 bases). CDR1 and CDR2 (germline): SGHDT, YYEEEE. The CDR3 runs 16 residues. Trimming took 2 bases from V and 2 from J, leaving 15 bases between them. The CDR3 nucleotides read TGTGCCAGCAGCTTTACCGGGCCGAGGGTCACAGATACGCAGTATTTT. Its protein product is CASSFTGPRVTDTQYF. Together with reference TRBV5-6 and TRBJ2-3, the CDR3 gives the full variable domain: DAGVTQSPTHLIKTRGQQVTLRCSPKSGHDTVSWYQQALGQGPQFIFQYYEEEERQRGNFPDRFSGHQFPNYSSELNVNALLLGDSALYLCASSFTGPRVTDTQYFGPGTRLTVL.